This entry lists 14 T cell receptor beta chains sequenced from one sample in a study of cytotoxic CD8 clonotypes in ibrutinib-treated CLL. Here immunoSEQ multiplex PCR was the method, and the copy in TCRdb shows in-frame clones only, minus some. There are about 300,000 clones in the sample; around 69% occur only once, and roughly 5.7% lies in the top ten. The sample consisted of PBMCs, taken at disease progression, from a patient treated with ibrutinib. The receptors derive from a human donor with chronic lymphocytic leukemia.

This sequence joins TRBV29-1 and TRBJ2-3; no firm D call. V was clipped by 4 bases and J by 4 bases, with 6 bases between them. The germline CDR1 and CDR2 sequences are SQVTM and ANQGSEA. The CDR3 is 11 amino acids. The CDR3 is CSVADADTQYF. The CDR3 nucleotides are TGCAGCGTTGCAGATGCAGATACGCAGTATTTT.

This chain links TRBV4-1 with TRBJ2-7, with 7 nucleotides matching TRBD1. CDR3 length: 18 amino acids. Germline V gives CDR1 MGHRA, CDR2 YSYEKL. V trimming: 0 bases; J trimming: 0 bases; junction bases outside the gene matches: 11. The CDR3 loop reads CASSQDQDRIFSSYEQYF. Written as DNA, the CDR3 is TGCGCCAGCAGCCAAGATCAGGACAGGATCTTTAGCTCCTACGAGCAGTACTTC.

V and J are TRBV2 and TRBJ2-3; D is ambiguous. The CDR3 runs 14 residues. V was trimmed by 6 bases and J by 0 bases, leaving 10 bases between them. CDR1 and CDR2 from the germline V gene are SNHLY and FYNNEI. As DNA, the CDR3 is TGTGCCAGCAGGAGACGGTCTAGCACAGATACGCAGTATTTT. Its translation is CASRRRSSTDTQYF.

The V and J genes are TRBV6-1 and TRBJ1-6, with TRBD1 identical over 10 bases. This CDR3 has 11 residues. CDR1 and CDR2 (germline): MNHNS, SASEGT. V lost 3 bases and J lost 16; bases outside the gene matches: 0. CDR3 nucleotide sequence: TGTGCCAGCAGTGAGGACAGGGGGCTCCACTTT. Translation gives CASSEDRGLHF.

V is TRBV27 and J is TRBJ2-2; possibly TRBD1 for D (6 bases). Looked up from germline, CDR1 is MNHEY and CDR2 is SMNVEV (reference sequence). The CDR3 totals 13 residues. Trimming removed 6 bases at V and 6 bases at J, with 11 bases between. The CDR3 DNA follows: TGTGCCAGCAGAACACAGGGCCCCGGGGAGCTGTTTTTT. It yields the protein CASRTQGPGELFF.

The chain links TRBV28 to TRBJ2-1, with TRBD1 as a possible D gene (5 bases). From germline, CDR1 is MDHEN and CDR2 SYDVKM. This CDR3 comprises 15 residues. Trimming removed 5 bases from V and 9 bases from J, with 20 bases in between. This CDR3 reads CASSNQGLLVAEQFF. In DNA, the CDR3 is TGTGCCAGCAGTAACCAGGGTTTGCTCGTGGCTGAGCAGTTCTTC.

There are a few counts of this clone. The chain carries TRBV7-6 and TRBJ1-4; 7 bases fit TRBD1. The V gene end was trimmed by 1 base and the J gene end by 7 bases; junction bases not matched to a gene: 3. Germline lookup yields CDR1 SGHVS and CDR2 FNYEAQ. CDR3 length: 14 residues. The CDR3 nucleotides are TGTGCCAGCAGCTTAGGAGGGGGCCGTGAAAAACTGTTTTTT. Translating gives CASSLGGGREKLFF.

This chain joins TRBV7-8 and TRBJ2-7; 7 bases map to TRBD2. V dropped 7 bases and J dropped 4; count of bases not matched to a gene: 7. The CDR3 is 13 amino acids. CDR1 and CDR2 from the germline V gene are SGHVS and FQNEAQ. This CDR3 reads CASMSREGYEQYF. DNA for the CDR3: TGTGCCAGCATGTCCAGGGAGGGATACGAGCAGTACTTC.

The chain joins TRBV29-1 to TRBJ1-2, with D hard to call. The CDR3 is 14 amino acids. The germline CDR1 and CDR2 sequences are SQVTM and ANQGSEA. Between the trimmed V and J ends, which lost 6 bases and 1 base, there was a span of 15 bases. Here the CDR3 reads CSVELEENNYGYTF. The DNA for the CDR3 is TGCAGCGTCGAACTCGAGGAAAATAACTATGGCTACACCTTC.

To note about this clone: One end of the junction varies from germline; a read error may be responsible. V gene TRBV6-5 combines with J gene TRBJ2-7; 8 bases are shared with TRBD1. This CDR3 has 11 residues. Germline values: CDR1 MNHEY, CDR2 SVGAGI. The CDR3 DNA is TGTGCCAGCAGTGAAGCGGACAGGGAGGACTTC. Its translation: CASSEADREDF.

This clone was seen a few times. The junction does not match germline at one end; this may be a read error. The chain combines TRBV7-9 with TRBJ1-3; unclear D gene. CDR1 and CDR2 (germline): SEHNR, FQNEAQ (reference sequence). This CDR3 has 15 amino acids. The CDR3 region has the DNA TGTGCCAGCAGCTTAGTCGTGGCGGGTGGAGACACCATATATTTT. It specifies CASSLVVAGGDTIYF.

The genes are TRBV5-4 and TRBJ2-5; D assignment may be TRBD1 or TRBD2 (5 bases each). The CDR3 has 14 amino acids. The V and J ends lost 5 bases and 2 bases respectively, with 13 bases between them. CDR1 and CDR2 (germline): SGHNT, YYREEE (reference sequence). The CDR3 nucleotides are TGTGCCAGCAGTCCGGGACCCAAACAAGAGACCCAGTACTTC. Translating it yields CASSPGPKQETQYF.

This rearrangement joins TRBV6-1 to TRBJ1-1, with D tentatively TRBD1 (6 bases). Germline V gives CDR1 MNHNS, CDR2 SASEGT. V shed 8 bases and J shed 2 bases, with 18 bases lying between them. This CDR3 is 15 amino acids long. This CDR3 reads CASWTVNRLNTEAFF. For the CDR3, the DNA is TGTGCCAGCTGGACAGTTAATAGATTAAACACTGAAGCTTTCTTT.

CDR3 loop: CASTTGTGDLLYEQYF. CDR3 coding DNA: TGTGCCAGCACCACCGGGACAGGGGACCTTTTGTACGAGCAGTACTTC. The chain carries TRBV6-4 and TRBJ2-7; TRBD1 matches 10 bases. The CDR3 covers 16 residues. Germline values: CDR1 MRHNA, CDR2 SNTAGT. Trimming removed 7 bases from V and 4 bases from J; junction bases left unmatched: 13.